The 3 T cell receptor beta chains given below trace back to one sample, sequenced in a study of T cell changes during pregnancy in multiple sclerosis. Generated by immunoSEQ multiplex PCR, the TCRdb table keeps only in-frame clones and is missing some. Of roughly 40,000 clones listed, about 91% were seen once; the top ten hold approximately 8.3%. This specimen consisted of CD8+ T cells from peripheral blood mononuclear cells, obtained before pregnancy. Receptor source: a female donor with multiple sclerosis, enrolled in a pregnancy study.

DNA for the CDR3: TGTGCCAGCAGCGTAGCAGGTACCGATTGGGACGAGCAGTACTTC. The encoded protein is CASSVAGTDWDEQYF. The rearrangement links TRBV9 to TRBJ2-7; D remains unclear. Germline loops: CDR1 SGDLS, CDR2 YYNGEE. The CDR3 consists of 15 residues. Trimming took off 0 bases at V and 5 bases at J, with 15 bases between the two ends.

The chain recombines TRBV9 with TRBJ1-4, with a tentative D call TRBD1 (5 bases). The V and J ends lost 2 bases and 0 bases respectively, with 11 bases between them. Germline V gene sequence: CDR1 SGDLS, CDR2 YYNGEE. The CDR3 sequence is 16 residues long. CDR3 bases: TGTGCCAGCAGCGTGGGAGGGACCTCAACTAATGAAAAACTGTTTTTT. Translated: CASSVGGTSTNEKLFF.

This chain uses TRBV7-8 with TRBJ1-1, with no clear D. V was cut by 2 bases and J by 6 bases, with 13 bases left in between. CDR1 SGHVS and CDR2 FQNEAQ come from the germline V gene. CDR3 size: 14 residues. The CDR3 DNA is TGTGCCAGCAGCTTAACGTACCTCGGGGCTGAAGCTTTCTTT. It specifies CASSLTYLGAEAFF.